Ten or more counts support the clone carrying this T cell receptor (beta chain). The data stem from a study of T cell repertoires in cytomegalovirus infection. For the study at large: Public TCR beta signatures indicated both CMV infection and matching HLA type.

MiXCR was run by TCRdb on the reads, yielding one entry per CDR3 protein. The sample has approximately 500,000 distinct CDR3 sequences, about 11% seen once. This CDR3 has 14 amino acids. From germline, CDR1 is ENHRY and CDR2 SYGVKD. Trimming cost V 4 bases and J 2 bases, with 11 bases left between them. This rearrangement joins TRBV10-3 to TRBJ1-2, with unresolved D. The source material was PBMCs. The sequence was obtained from a human donor in good health (CMV status not recorded). Some clones in this sample may be carry-over from other donors' samples. CDR3 nucleotide sequence: TGTGCCATCAGTGGGGTCAGTCAAAACTATGGCTACACCTTC. It codes for CAISGVSQNYGYTF.